Each of the 21 T cell receptor beta chains below was sequenced from the same sample in a study of T cell repertoires in cytomegalovirus infection. The antigens of these receptors remain unknown. TCRdb analysed the reads with MiXCR anew, one entry per CDR3 protein. The table has about 700,000 distinct CDR3 sequences, 33% seen once. This specimen consisted of cultured PBMCs, obtained from culture after CMV antigen stimulation. Receptor source: a human donor in good health (CMV status not recorded). Some clones in this sample may be carry-over from other donors' samples.

The gene calls are TRBV10-3 and TRBJ2-3; D is undetermined. Trimming left V 0 bases short and J 5 bases short, with 3 bases between. From germline, CDR1 is ENHRY and CDR2 SYGVKD. This CDR3 has 12 amino acids. As DNA, the CDR3 is TGTGCCATCAGTGAGTCCCTAGATACGCAGTATTTT. Its translation: CAISESLDTQYF.

V is TRBV12-5 and J is TRBJ2-7; D gene uncertain. The CDR3 extends over 12 amino acids. Trimming took off 1 base at V and 3 bases at J, with 4 bases between the two ends. The germline CDR1 and CDR2 sequences are LGHNT and FRNRAP. The CDR3 loop reads CASGLAFYEQYF. The CDR3 nucleotides read TGTGCTAGTGGTTTGGCCTTCTACGAGCAGTACTTC.

This clonotype was counted ten times or more. The chain is built from TRBV7-6 and TRBJ1-2; TRBD1 is a possible D gene (6 bases). This CDR3 has 13 amino acids. V lost 5 bases and J lost 3, with 10 bases in between. Germline CDR1 reads SGHVS; CDR2 reads FNYEAQ. The CDR3 DNA is TGTGCCAGCAGCCGTCAGGGGTACTATGGCTACACCTTC. Translated, it gives CASSRQGYYGYTF.

The rearrangement uses TRBV20-1 and TRBJ2-7; either TRBD1 or TRBD2 may supply D (6 bases each). The germline V gene has CDR1 DFQATT and CDR2 SNEGSKA (reference sequence). This CDR3 spans 13 amino acids. Trimming took 2 bases from V and 4 from J, leaving 12 bases between them. CDR3 loop: CSARWGAGYEQYF. DNA of the CDR3: TGCAGTGCTAGATGGGGGGCTGGTTACGAGCAGTACTTC.

The gene calls are TRBV4-2 and TRBJ1-2; D uncertain. The V end lost 7 bases, the J end lost 14 bases, and 17 bases lay between the germline ends. The germline gives CDR1 LGHNA, CDR2 YNFKEQ. CDR3 length: 11 amino acids. CDR3 in DNA: TGTGCCAGCACGGGTAGCGCCTCAAGTACCTTC. It specifies CASTGSASSTF.

This chain connects TRBV7-6 to TRBJ1-1; no clear D. Germline values: CDR1 SGHVS, CDR2 FNYEAQ. The CDR3 is 12 amino acids. The V end was cut by 4 bases, the J end by 9 bases, with 12 bases between. In nucleotides, the CDR3 is TGTGCCAGCAGCTCCGGGTTTGGTAAAGCTTTCTTT. Protein product: CASSSGFGKAFF.

The rearrangement uses TRBV20-1 and TRBJ1-4; D is perhaps TRBD1 (6 bases). The V end lost 0 bases, the J end lost 4 bases, and 12 bases lay between the germline ends. The CDR3 consists of 15 residues. In germline, CDR1 is DFQATT, CDR2 SNEGSKA (reference sequence). The CDR3, as DNA: TGCAGTGCTAGAGATCGGACAGACCGTAATGAAAAACTGTTTTTT. Protein product: CSARDRTDRNEKLFF.

The chain recombines TRBV4-1 with TRBJ1-4, with a possible D match to TRBD1 (6 bases). Germline CDR1 reads MGHRA; CDR2 reads YSYEKL. The CDR3 runs 16 residues. Trimming took 3 bases from V and 8 from J, leaving 19 bases between them. The DNA for the CDR3 is TGCGCCAGCAGCCAGTCCCAAGGGGGGCGGTGGGAAAAACTGTTTTTT. Residues: CASSQSQGGRWEKLFF.

The chain combines TRBV7-2 with TRBJ2-1; a possible D gene is TRBD2 (6 bases). Germline V CDR1 and CDR2: SGHTA, FQGNSA. V lost 5 bases and J 0 bases, leaving 11 bases between the germline ends. The CDR3 loop spans 15 amino acids. CDR3: CASSVDGSSYNEQFF. CDR3 sequence (DNA): TGTGCCAGCAGCGTGGACGGGAGCTCCTACAATGAGCAGTTCTTC. Complete variable domain (other parts from reference TRBV7-2 and TRBJ2-1): GAGVSQSPSNKVTEKGKDVELRCDPISGHTALYWYRQSLGQGLEFLIYFQGNSAPDKSGLPSDRFSAERTGGSVSTLTIQRTQQEDSAVYLCASSVDGSSYNEQFFGPGTRLTVL.

This chain links TRBV6-2 or TRBV6-3 with TRBJ2-3; no clear D. V lost 1 base, J lost 6 bases, and 8 bases lay in between. Germline V gene lookup returns CDR1 MNHEY and CDR2 SVGEGT. This CDR3 spans 13 amino acids. CDR3 sequence reads: CASSYWAPDTQYF. The CDR3 DNA reads as TGTGCCAGCAGTTACTGGGCCCCGGATACGCAGTATTTT.

The V gene is TRBV12-3 or TRBV12-4, the J gene TRBJ1-3; maybe TRBD1 (5 bases). V lost 2 bases and J lost 6, with 11 bases in between. CDR3 length: 14 amino acids. DNA of the CDR3: TGTGCCAGCAGTTTAAGGTCGGGACCAAACACCATATATTTT. Translation gives CASSLRSGPNTIYF.

The chain is built from TRBV12-3 or TRBV12-4 and TRBJ2-5; D gene ambiguous. V gave up 5 bases and J gave up 7 bases, with 11 bases separating them. The CDR3 is 12 residues long. The CDR3 region has the DNA TGTGCCAGCAGTAAGACCGTCGGGACCCAGTACTTC. Translated, it gives CASSKTVGTQYF.

The rearrangement joins TRBV6-2 or TRBV6-3 to TRBJ2-5, with D perhaps given as TRBD1 or TRBD2 (5 bases each). Germline lookup yields CDR1 MNHEY and CDR2 SVGEGT. The CDR3 has 12 amino acids. Trimming cost V 5 bases and J 5 bases, with 9 bases left between them. Written as DNA, the CDR3 is TGTGCCAGCAGTCAGGGAGTGGAGACCCAGTACTTC. Translation: CASSQGVETQYF.

The chain carries TRBV5-1 and TRBJ2-3; D not resolved. From germline, CDR1 is SGHRS and CDR2 YFSETQ. The length of the CDR3 is 14 residues. With 4 bases removed from V and 6 bases from J, the gap between germline ends came to 15 bases. This CDR3 reads CASSLQELSDTQYF. CDR3 bases: TGCGCCAGCAGCCTCCAGGAGTTATCGGATACGCAGTATTTT.

The rearrangement uses TRBV5-1 and TRBJ2-1; TRBD2 matches at 7 bases. From germline, CDR1 is SGHRS and CDR2 YFSETQ. The CDR3 runs to 18 residues. The J segment lost 4 bases and the V segment lost 1 base, leaving 14 bases of the junction unmatched. The CDR3 DNA reads as TGCGCCAGCAGCTTGTACCGAGGGGCGGGAGAACTATACAATGAGCAGTTCTTC. This sequence encodes CASSLYRGAGELYNEQFF.

Ten or more counts support this clonotype. This chain connects TRBV7-9 to TRBJ2-5; TRBD1 matches at 10 bases. This CDR3 has 15 residues. Germline values: CDR1 SEHNR, CDR2 FQNEAQ (reference sequence). With 5 bases clipped from V and 5 bases from J, the junction kept 8 bases outside the gene matches. The CDR3 sequence is CASSHPGTGDETQYF. The CDR3 nucleotides are TGTGCCAGCAGCCACCCCGGGACAGGGGACGAGACCCAGTACTTC.

This chain links TRBV2 with TRBJ1-2; D call uncertain. The CDR3 sequence is 12 residues long. The germline V gene has CDR1 SNHLY and CDR2 FYNNEI. Trimming left V 7 bases short and J 8 bases short, with 14 bases between. The CDR3, as DNA: TGTGCCAGCAATGAGAGGGCGACGGGCTACACCTTC. This translates into CASNERATGYTF.

In this sample, this clonotype turned up a few times. This chain links TRBV7-9 with TRBJ2-3; the match to TRBD1 covers 7 bases. This CDR3 has 20 residues. J gave up 2 bases and V 6 bases, and 23 bases lay outside the gene matches. Looked up from germline, CDR1 is SEHNR and CDR2 is FQNEAQ (reference sequence). CDR3 DNA: TGTGCCAGCAGACAGAGAAACGACAGGGAAGACCCTATAATCACAGATACGCAGTATTTT. Translating it yields CASRQRNDREDPIITDTQYF.

The count of this clonotype is one. V is TRBV19 and J is TRBJ1-5, with a weak D call TRBD1 (5 bases). The V end lost 10 bases, the J end lost 1 base, and 17 bases lay between the germline ends. The CDR3 is 15 amino acids. Germline lookup yields CDR1 LNHDA and CDR2 SQIVND (reference sequence). CDR3 loop: CATRYRGVSNQPQHF. The CDR3 DNA sequence: TGTGCCACCCGTTATCGGGGGGTGAGCAATCAGCCCCAGCATTTT.

This sequence joins TRBV28 and TRBJ2-1; 7 bases agree with TRBD1. The CDR3 totals 13 residues. V was clipped by 9 bases and J by 8 bases; unmatched bases: 10. The V gene's germline CDR1 is MDHEN and CDR2 SYDVKM. The CDR3 DNA reads TGTGCCAGTTGTCAAGGGGGCAGGGATGAGCAGTTCTTC. This gives the protein CASCQGGRDEQFF.

This clonotype was detected only a few times. V and J are TRBV24-1 and TRBJ2-3, with a possible D match to TRBD1 (6 bases). CDR1 is KGHDR and CDR2 is SFDVKD in the germline V gene. CDR3 length: 13 residues. V dropped 6 bases and J dropped 6 bases, with 12 bases sitting between them. The CDR3 region has the DNA TGTGCCACCAGTAGGGGGAATCTGGATACGCAGTATTTT. Encoded protein: CATSRGNLDTQYF.